The TCR beta chain under discussion was sequenced for a study of shared clonotypes between healthy human individuals. Study context: There were three CD4 naive, three CD4 memory, two CD8 naive and one CD8 memory plates per donor.

A note on this clone: Antigen specificity is unknown.

CDR1 and CDR2 from the germline V gene are KGHSH and LQKENI. Trimming pared 3 bases from V and 7 bases from J, leaving 16 bases between. This CDR3 has 15 residues. The authors loaded 150 to 250 ng DNA, roughly 27,000 T cell genomes, into sorted-subset replicate PCRs. As handled by the study authors: Junction-only sequences without quality scores were provided by ImmunoSEQ, so filtering was different. TCRdb keeps only in-frame clones here, not all; method: immunoSEQ multiplex PCR. V and J calls and clone size are as listed in that table; D and trimming were resolved from the DNA. This sample has approximately 1,500,000 clones, with 95% to 99% found just once. Findings of the study overall: Sampling included only blood; tissue repertoires likely differ.

The TCR originated in a man under 40 in good health. The chain joins TRBV18 to TRBJ1-5; D is uncertain. Sequencing was done on a sample of naive CD4+ T cells sorted from blood. Subset in this sample: CD45RA+ positively selected. CDR3 sequence (DNA): TGTGCCAGCTCACCGGGAGGAGTTTCCGGGCAGCCCCAGCATTTT. It encodes CASSPGGVSGQPQHF.